The source of this TCR beta chain is a study of blood T cell repertoires in COVID-19. The repertoire was sequenced with immunoSEQ multiplex PCR; TCRdb's copy has only in-frame clones and lacks some. This table has roughly 280,000 clones, approximately 89% appearing once. Donors in Cohort 3 counted as recovered after two negative PCRs, clearance, or symptom resolution. This CDR3 is 12 amino acids long. The V and J ends lost 3 bases and 3 bases respectively, with 6 bases between them. Sample: PBMCs or T cells enriched from blood (not recorded which). This TCR derives from a woman aged 55-75 years who had recovered from COVID-19. The chain joins TRBV12-3 or TRBV12-4 to TRBJ2-7; D unresolved. CDR3 sequence: CASSFPNYEQYF. The CDR3 nucleotides are TGTGCCAGCAGTTTTCCTAACTACGAGCAGTACTTC.